The 8 T cell receptor beta chains presented below share a single source sample, sequenced in a study of shared clonotypes between healthy human individuals. Naive CD8 isolation took CD45RO-negative cells positively selected for CCR7 and excluded terminally differentiated effector memory CD45RA+ cells. The assay was immunoSEQ multiplex PCR, and TCRdb's table has in-frame clones only and misses some. The sample lists about 2.2 million clones, 85% to 95% occurring once. Material for sequencing was naive CD8+ T cells from PBMCs. Source of these receptors: a man aged 18 to 29 in good health. Some clones in this sample may be carry-over from other donors' samples.

This sequence joins TRBV7-9 and TRBJ2-7, with 8 positions matching TRBD1. Per the germline V gene, CDR1 is SEHNR and CDR2 is FQNEAQ (reference sequence). This CDR3 has 14 residues. After removal of 5 bases from V and 0 bases from J, the junction contained 3 bases not matched to a gene. The CDR3 here is CASSIQGGSYEQYF. For the CDR3, the DNA is TGTGCCAGCAGCATACAGGGGGGCTCCTACGAGCAGTACTTC.

Concerning this clone: Other DNA sequences from this sample encode an identical CDR3 as well. The gene calls are TRBV6-1 and TRBJ1-2; D gene ambiguous. This CDR3 has 13 residues. Deletions cut 3 bases from V and 4 bases from J, with 9 bases between. CDR1 is MNHNS and CDR2 is SASEGT in the germline V gene. This CDR3 reads CASSEGSGYGYTF. The DNA of the CDR3 is TGTGCCAGCAGTGAGGGGAGCGGCTATGGCTACACCTTC.

The rearrangement joins TRBV28 to TRBJ1-2; no clear D. The CDR3 covers 17 residues. The V end was cut by 0 bases, the J end by 4 bases, with 18 bases between. Germline-derived CDR1 and CDR2 are MDHEN and SYDVKM. DNA of the CDR3: TGTGCCAGCAGTTTATGGGGCGAAAGGCTTGGGTCCTATGGCTACACCTTC. Translation: CASSLWGERLGSYGYTF.

The J gene is TRBJ2-3, the V gene TRBV7-9, with 9 bases lining up with TRBD2. The V segment lost 5 bases and the J segment 2 bases; nucleotides outside the gene matches: 5. CDR1 is SEHNR and CDR2 is FQNEAQ in the germline V gene (reference sequence). The CDR3 is 15 amino acids. The CDR3 spells CASSRTSDHTDTQYF. The CDR3 DNA is TGTGCCAGCAGCCGGACTAGCGATCACACAGATACGCAGTATTTT.

The chain uses TRBV27 and TRBJ1-2; D possibly corresponds to TRBD1 (5 bases). Germline lookup yields CDR1 MNHEY and CDR2 SMNVEV (reference sequence). This CDR3 comprises 16 residues. V lost 2 bases and J lost 1, with 14 bases in between. The CDR3 reads CASSLQGSWGNYGYTF. For the CDR3, the DNA is TGTGCCAGCAGTTTACAGGGTAGTTGGGGTAACTATGGCTACACCTTC.

The genes are TRBV25-1 and TRBJ2-5; D perhaps matches TRBD2 (5 bases). CDR1 MGHDK and CDR2 SYGVNS come from the germline V gene. The V gene lost 0 bases and the J gene lost 1 base, with 12 bases spanning the gap. The length of the CDR3 is 16 residues. In nucleotides, the CDR3 is TGTGCCAGCAGTGAATACGGGGTCCCAAGCCAAGAGACCCAGTACTTC. Amino acid sequence: CASSEYGVPSQETQYF.

On this clone: Other nucleotide sequences from this sample produce the same CDR3. This chain uses TRBV27 with TRBJ2-1; D is uncertain. The CDR3 runs 14 residues. Germline V lookup: CDR1 MNHEY, CDR2 SMNVEV (reference sequence). V shed 2 bases and J shed 0 bases, with 5 bases lying between them. The CDR3 sequence is CASSLLSSYNEQFF. The CDR3 nucleotides are TGTGCCAGCAGTTTACTGAGCTCCTACAATGAGCAGTTCTTC.

This chain connects TRBV29-1 to TRBJ1-2, with D perhaps TRBD1 (6 bases). V shed 6 bases and J shed 0 bases, with 23 bases lying between them. Germline loops: CDR1 SQVTM, CDR2 ANQGSEA. The CDR3 is 17 residues long. DNA for the CDR3: TGCAGCGTCCGACCAGCCGGGACATACGTTACTAACTATGGCTACACCTTC. It is translated as CSVRPAGTYVTNYGYTF.